These T cell receptor beta chains were read from a single sample in a study of T-cell memory formation after mild COVID-19. TCRdb analysed the 5' RACE reads with MiXCR anew, one entry per CDR3 protein. The sample shows about 620,000 distinct CDR3 sequences, more than 15% of them seen only once. The sequenced sample consisted of PBMCs or a T cell subset sorted from them (not recorded which). The receptor source for this set is an adult woman who had mild COVID-19 (a few samples of this study predate the infection). Cell type and time point are not known. Each CDR3 is given with its conserved first and last residue. Fields, in order: clone size, J gene, D gene, V gene, CDR3 protein, CDR3 DNA. D genes are given only for firm matches. Part of the rows lack a size; the others show once, few, many or a class for expanded clones.

>.|TRBJ2-7|.|TRBV24-1
CATSVGFGSSYEQYF
TGTGCCACCAGTGTTGGGTTCGGGTCGTCCTACGAGCAGTACTTC
>.|TRBJ2-5|TRBD1|TRBV20-1
CSLPPGQLQETQYF
TGCAGCCTCCCCCCGGGACAGCTCCAAGAGACCCAGTACTTC
>few|TRBJ2-1|.|TRBV14
CASSQEEGGNEQFF
TGTGCCAGCAGCCAAGAAGAGGGCGGAAATGAGCAGTTCTTC
>few|TRBJ1-1|.|TRBV4-3
CASSQDPQSEAFF
TGCGCCAGCAGCCAAGATCCCCAGTCAGAAGCTTTCTTT
>.|TRBJ2-3|.|TRBV9
CASSVGAGLSTDTQYF
TGTGCCAGCAGCGTAGGAGCAGGGCTAAGCACAGATACGCAGTATTTT
>.|TRBJ2-3|.|TRBV4-3
CASSQEIGPTDTQYF
TGCGCCAGCAGCCAAGAGATAGGGCCCACAGATACGCAGTATTTT
>.|TRBJ2-7|.|TRBV5-1
CASSDRGGNYEQYF
TGCGCCAGCAGCGATCGAGGGGGAAACTACGAGCAGTACTTC
>few|TRBJ2-1|TRBD2|TRBV18
CASSPEGLAGGVEQFF
TGTGCCAGCTCGCCGGAAGGACTAGCGGGAGGGGTCGAGCAGTTCTTC
>few|TRBJ2-1|.|TRBV5-4
CASSFGSGVDNEQFF
TGTGCCAGCAGCTTCGGGTCCGGGGTTGACAATGAGCAGTTCTTC
>few|TRBJ2-7|.|TRBV4-1
CASSQGRWGSKNEQYF
TGCGCCAGCAGCCAAGGTCGGTGGGGCTCGAAAAACGAGCAGTACTTC
>few|TRBJ2-7|.|TRBV10-2
CASRGKSRDDSRRGPYEQYF
TGCGCCAGTAGGGGAAAGAGCCGGGACGACAGCCGAAGAGGCCCCTACGAGCAGTACTTC
>.|TRBJ2-3|.|TRBV4-3
CASSYNTDSTQYF
TGCGCCAGCAGCTACAACACCGATTCTACGCAGTATTTT
>few|TRBJ2-7|TRBD2|TRBV7-6
CASSLERGWHEQYF
TGTGCCAGCAGCCTAGAGCGGGGGTGGCACGAGCAGTACTTC
>few|TRBJ2-5|.|TRBV18
CASSPPLPQETQYF
TGTGCCAGCTCACCACCCCTCCCCCAAGAGACCCAGTACTTC
>many|TRBJ2-3|.|TRBV20-1
CSARPLSTDTQYF
TGCAGTGCTAGACCTCTGAGCACAGATACGCAGTATTTT
>few|TRBJ1-1|TRBD1|TRBV19
CASRRDRGRDTEAFF
TGTGCCAGTCGCCGGGACAGGGGGAGGGACACTGAAGCTTTCTTT
>few|TRBJ1-6|.|TRBV20-1
CSARDPLVSPLHF
TGCAGTGCTAGAGACCCCCTTGTTTCACCCCTCCACTTT
>.|TRBJ2-7|TRBD2|TRBV3-1
CASSLRLTSGGAWEQYF
TGTGCCAGCAGCCTACGCTTGACTAGCGGGGGGGCCTGGGAGCAGTACTTC
>.|TRBJ2-7|TRBD1|TRBV5-1
CASSLRPQGAPYEQYF
TGCGCCAGCAGCTTGCGACCCCAGGGGGCTCCCTACGAGCAGTACTTC
>few|TRBJ2-7|TRBD1|TRBV24-1
CATSDLTGASYEQYF
TGTGCCACCAGTGATTTGACAGGGGCCTCCTACGAGCAGTACTTC
>.|TRBJ1-6|TRBD1|TRBV2
CASSDGQGEISPLHF
TGTGCCAGCAGTGACGGACAGGGGGAAATTTCACCCCTCCACTTT